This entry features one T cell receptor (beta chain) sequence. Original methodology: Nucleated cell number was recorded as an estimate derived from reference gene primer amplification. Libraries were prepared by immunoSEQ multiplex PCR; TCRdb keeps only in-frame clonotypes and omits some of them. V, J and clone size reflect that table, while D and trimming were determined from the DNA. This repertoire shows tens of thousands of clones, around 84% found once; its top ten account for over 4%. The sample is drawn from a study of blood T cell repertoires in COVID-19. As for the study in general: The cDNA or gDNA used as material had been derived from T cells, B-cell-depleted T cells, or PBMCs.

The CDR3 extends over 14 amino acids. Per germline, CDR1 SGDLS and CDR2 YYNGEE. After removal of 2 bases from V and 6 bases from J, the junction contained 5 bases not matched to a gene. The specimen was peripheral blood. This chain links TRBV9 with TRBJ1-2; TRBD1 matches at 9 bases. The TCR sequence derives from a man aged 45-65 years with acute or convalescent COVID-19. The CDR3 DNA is TGTGCCAGCAGCGTCACAGGGGGCAGCGATGGCTACACCTTC. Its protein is CASSVTGGSDGYTF.